The clone carrying this T cell receptor (beta chain) was observed a single time. Recruited during active infection, patients (from Seattle) were subsequently followed longitudinally. Original methodology: Amplifying reference gene primers gave estimates of nucleated cell counts. Repertoires were generated with immunoSEQ multiplex PCR, while TCRdb's copy carries only in-frame clones and drops some. V and J calls and clone size come straight from that table; D and trimming were deduced from the DNA. The sample holds under 250,000 clones; 92% are singletons and the top ten take around 0.84%. CDR3 length: 13 residues. V lost 5 bases and J lost 3, with 11 bases in between. CDR1 is SGHKS and CDR2 is YYEKEE in the germline V gene (reference sequence). These data originate in a study of blood T cell repertoires in COVID-19. Study overall: PBMCs, B-cell-depleted T cells, or T cells were the source of the cDNA or gDNA that made up the material.

The rearrangement uses TRBV5-5 and TRBJ1-1; D remains unclear. This sequence was found in a man aged 60 to 75 with COVID-19, enrolled during active disease. Sequencing was performed on peripheral blood. CDR3 residues: CASSSLRDTEAFF. Here the CDR3 DNA reads TGTGCCAGCAGTTCCCTACGGGACACTGAAGCTTTCTTT.